What follows is one T cell receptor beta chain and its context. This entry comes from a study of blood T cell repertoires in COVID-19. Some clones are missing from TCRdb's copy, which holds only in-frame ones; the method was immunoSEQ multiplex PCR. The profile shows approximately 270,000 clones, more than 80% of them singletons. V lost 11 bases, J lost 1 base, and 8 bases lay in between. Germline V gene sequence: CDR1 SEHNR, CDR2 FQNEAQ (reference sequence). The CDR3 contains 11 residues. Sequenced material: PBMCs or T cells enriched from blood (not recorded which). This TCR was recovered from a woman in her 30s with acute COVID-19. V usage is TRBV7-9 and J usage is TRBJ1-1; D is unclear. The CDR3 DNA reads TGTGCCTGGGAGAGGAACACTGAAGCTTTCTTT. It codes for CAWERNTEAFF.